The present T cell receptor beta chain was sequenced within a study of PD-1 blockade in classical Hodgkin lymphoma (dated by TCRdb to between 2020 and 2021). A note on the overall study: Nivolumab dosing was 3 mg/kg intravenously every 2 weeks, continuing until either disease progression or unacceptable toxicity. The study used CyTOF and TCR beta sequencing to define a peripheral blood immune signature of response to PD-1 blockade in classical Hodgkin lymphoma.

What this sample's time point label stands for: cycle 1 day 1 (C1D1), immediately before nivolumab initiation. Every trial patient had relapsed following autologous stem cell transplantation, and prior brentuximab vedotin exposure was what differed among cohorts A, B and C. The trial cohort was composed of about 53 patients with relapsed/refractory classical Hodgkin lymphoma, for whom complete response, partial response or progressive disease was recorded as best overall response. Single-agent nivolumab was administered to trial patients in the multi-cohort phase II CheckMate 205 trial. An independent review committee assessed best overall response using the 2007 International Working Group response criteria. Trial PBMCs were obtained immediately prior to nivolumab initiation (C1D1) and on therapy at cycle 2 day 1 and cycle 4 day 1. Peripheral blood was collected in 8 mL Vacutainer Cell Preparation Tubes, from which PBMCs were isolated by centrifugation and then cryopreserved.

V is cut back by 4 bases and J by 5 bases, with 6 bases in the junction unmatched. CDR1 and CDR2 (MDHEN, SYDVKM) derive from the germline V gene. Including cysteine and phenylalanine, the CDR3 has 14 amino acids. The read is trimmed to its CDR3 DNA, 42 bases read in frame from base 1. Worth noting for this clone: Its binding antigen is unknown. Qualities for individual bases were not recorded, and no much larger clone is one base off.

What the authors observed across the whole study: Diversity was lower in patients who began nivolumab less than 1 year after ASCT, so these patients were left out of later analyses to avoid confounding by immune reconstitution. Baseline TCR diversity was reported to be lower in newly diagnosed patients than in healthy donors, and even lower in relapsed/refractory patients. Only a single clinical trial cohort was studied, and what caused the repertoire differences, possibly disease activity or prior therapy, remained undefined. A significant rise by C4D1 was seen in CD4+ but not CD8+ TCR diversity (p=0.0027 vs p=0.16), with the rise being most apparent in complete responders (p=0.02). Trial patients achieving complete response had baseline diversity similar to newly diagnosed patients, whereas partial responders and progressors had significantly lower diversity.

Genomic DNA was extracted with the Qiagen DNeasy kit from unsorted PBMCs and from negatively selected CD4+ and CD8+ fractions. Using primers that anneal to V and J segments, immunoSEQ multiplex PCR amplified the TCR beta CDR3 regions. A synthetic immune receptor repertoire was used to minimize amplification bias, and remaining bias was computationally removed after sequencing. The original pipeline was this. Repertoire diversity was quantified as the Shannon entropy index using custom Python scripts. Unsorted, CD4+ and CD8+ repertoires were examined separately, except in combined analyses, for which CD4+ and CD8+ sequences were merged in silico. A clone was considered expanded if an increase in frequency of at least 2-fold after treatment relative to C1D1 was found, and a pseudocount of 0.5 was applied to clones undetected at baseline. Singleton clones were defined as clones with 0 or 1 copy at C1D1, and non-singleton clones were defined as clones with 2 or more copies. Clones expanded in unsorted samples were labelled as CD4+, CD8+ or unknown by matching protein sequences in sorted samples from the same patient. Wilcoxon tests on paired samples were used to test changes in diversity from C1D1 to C4D1. TCRdb carries this immuneACCESS record with in-frame sequences only. Its versions omit some clonotypes, under half of them owing to an unresolved V gene in the studies checked, with the rest unexplained. V and J calls and clone size are copied from that table; D and trimming were computed from the DNA. The sample yields 45,000 or so clones; about nine tenths were counted once. The ten largest make up approximately 9.1% of the sample.

The sequence is built from TRBV28 and TRBJ2-5, and 8 bases in between align with TRBD1. This sequence was found in a human donor with classical Hodgkin lymphoma. Sequencing was performed on peripheral blood mononuclear cells (PBMCs), taken at baseline. The CDR3: CASSSRTGWETQYF. The nucleotides are TGTGCCAGCAGTTCCCGGACAGGGTGGGAGACCCAGTACTTC.